This section outlines one T cell receptor beta chain sequence together with its context. The protocol was immunoSEQ multiplex PCR, while the TCRdb copy is restricted to in-frame clones and leaves out a portion. The profile shows about 320,000 clones, roughly 92% of them singletons. The time point: blood from clinic visit 5 months post-surgery; TSC patient then seizure free. This specimen comes from a study of brain T cells in children with intractable seizures. This CDR3 comprises 15 residues. Germline CDR1 SGHAT, CDR2 FQNNGV. Trimming took 3 bases from V and 6 from J, leaving 12 bases between them. This receptor was identified in a boy younger than two with tuberous sclerosis and intractable seizures. The V call is TRBV11-2, the J call TRBJ1-6; D might be TRBD1 (6 bases). The sample in question was peripheral blood, obtained approximately 5 months after surgery. The CDR3 reads CASSLVDRGNSPLHF. Here the CDR3 DNA reads TGTGCCAGCAGCTTGGTGGACAGAGGTAATTCACCCCTCCACTTT.